This T cell receptor (beta chain) emerged from a study of OX40 agonist ivuxolimab in advanced cancers. Assay: immunoSEQ multiplex PCR; the TCRdb copy retains only in-frame clones and omits some. Here the sample spans roughly 41,000 clones, around nine tenths being singletons. Whole-study results and caveats: Among the lowest peripheral clonal expansion occurred in 0.1-3.0 mg/kg partial responders.

From germline, CDR1 is MGHRA and CDR2 YSYEKL. This CDR3 region has 19 residues. To note about this clone: Its antigen remains unidentified. Germline and junction disagree at one end, which may indicate a read error.

J is TRBJ2-1 and V is TRBV4-1, with TRBD1 matching over 8 bases. This receptor was taken from an adult with an advanced solid tumor such as melanoma, head and neck, liver or kidney cancer. Specimen: CD4+ or CD8+ T cells sorted from blood, collected in a trial of the OX40 agonist ivuxolimab. CDR3 sequence: CASSQEGVVGGPGGNGQFF. CDR3 DNA sequence: TGCGCCAGCAGCCAAGAGGGCGTAGTAGGGGGCCCAGGGGGCAATGGGCAGTTCTTC.